The source of this TCR beta chain is a study of blood T cells in healthy people across ages. Study-level results: It was found that TCR beta diversity correlated strongly with the percentage of naive T cells. CMV status of donors was not determined, possibly confounding expanded clonotype changes. Whereas aged donors had fewer naive CD4+ cells, long-lived donors had more of them and higher diversity.

Concerning this clonotype: Its specificity is not known.

Germline lookup yields CDR1 SGDLS and CDR2 YYNGEE. CDR3 length equals 14 residues. V lost 0 bases and J lost 5, with 11 bases in between. Each donor's blood draw was roughly 9.8 milliliters of peripheral blood. A second PCR, run for roughly 7 to 12 cycles, used a sample-barcoded 5' primer plus a J-beta primer mix. TCRdb independently ran MiXCR on the 5' RACE reads; one entry per CDR3 protein. The sample shows some 1,500,000 distinct CDR3 sequences, roughly two fifths of them seen only once. J is TRBJ1-2 and V is TRBV9; D unresolved. This TCR came from a young woman in good health. Sequenced material: blood. The CDR3 here is CASSVGGSTYGYTF. Here the CDR3 DNA reads TGTGCCAGCAGCGTAGGGGGTTCGACATATGGCTACACCTTC.